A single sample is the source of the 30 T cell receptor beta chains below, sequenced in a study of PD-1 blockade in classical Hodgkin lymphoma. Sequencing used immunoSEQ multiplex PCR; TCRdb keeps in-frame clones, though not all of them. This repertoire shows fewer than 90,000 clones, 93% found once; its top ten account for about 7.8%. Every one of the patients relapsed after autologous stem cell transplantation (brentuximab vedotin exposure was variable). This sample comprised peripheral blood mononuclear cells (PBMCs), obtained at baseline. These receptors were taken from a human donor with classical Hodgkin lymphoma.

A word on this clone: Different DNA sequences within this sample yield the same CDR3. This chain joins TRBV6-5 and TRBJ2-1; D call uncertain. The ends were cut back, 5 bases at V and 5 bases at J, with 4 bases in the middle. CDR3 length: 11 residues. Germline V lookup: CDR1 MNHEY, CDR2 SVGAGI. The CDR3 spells CASSRDNEQFF. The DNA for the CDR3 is TGTGCCAGCAGTCGGGACAATGAGCAGTTCTTC.

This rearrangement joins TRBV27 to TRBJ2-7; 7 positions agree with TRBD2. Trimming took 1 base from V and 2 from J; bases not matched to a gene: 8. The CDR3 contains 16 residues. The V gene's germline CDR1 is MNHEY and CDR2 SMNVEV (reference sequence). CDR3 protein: CASSLLASGGTYEQYF. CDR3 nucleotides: TGTGCCAGCAGTTTATTGGCTAGCGGAGGCACCTACGAGCAGTACTTC.

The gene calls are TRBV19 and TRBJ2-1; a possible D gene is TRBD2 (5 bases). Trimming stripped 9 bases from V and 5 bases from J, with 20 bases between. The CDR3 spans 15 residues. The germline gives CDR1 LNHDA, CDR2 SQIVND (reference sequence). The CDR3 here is CASLPRASHDNEQFF. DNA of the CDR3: TGTGCCAGCCTTCCCCGGGCTAGCCACGACAATGAGCAGTTCTTC.

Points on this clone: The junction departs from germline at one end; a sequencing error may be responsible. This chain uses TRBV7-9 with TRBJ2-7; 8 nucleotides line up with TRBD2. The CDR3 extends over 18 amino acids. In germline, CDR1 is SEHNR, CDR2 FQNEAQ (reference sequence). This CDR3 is CASSLAGIGAELRDEQYF. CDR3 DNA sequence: TGTGCCAGCAGCCTAGCGGGTATTGGGGCTGAGCTTCGGGATGAGCAGTACTTC.

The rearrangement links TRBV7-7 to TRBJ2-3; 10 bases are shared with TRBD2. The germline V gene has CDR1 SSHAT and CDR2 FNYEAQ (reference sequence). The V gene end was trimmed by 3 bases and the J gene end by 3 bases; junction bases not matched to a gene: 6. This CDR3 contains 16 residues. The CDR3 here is CASSLLAGEGTDTQYF. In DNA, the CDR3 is TGTGCCAGCAGCTTGCTAGCGGGAGAGGGGACAGATACGCAGTATTTT.

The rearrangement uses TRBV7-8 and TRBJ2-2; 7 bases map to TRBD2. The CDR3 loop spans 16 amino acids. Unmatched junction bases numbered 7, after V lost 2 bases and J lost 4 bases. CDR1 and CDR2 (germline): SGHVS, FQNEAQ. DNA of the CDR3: TGTGCCAGCAGCTTATGGGAGGGCGTAGGCACCGGGGAGCTGTTTTTT. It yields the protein CASSLWEGVGTGELFF.

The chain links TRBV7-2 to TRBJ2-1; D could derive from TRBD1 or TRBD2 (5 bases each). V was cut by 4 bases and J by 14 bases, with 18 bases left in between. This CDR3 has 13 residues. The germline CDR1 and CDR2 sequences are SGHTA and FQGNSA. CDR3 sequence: CASSSGLPWGEFF. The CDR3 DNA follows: TGTGCCAGCAGCTCCGGACTGCCTTGGGGCGAGTTCTTC. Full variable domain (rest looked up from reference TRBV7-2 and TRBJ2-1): GAGVSQSPSNKVTEKGKDVELRCDPISGHTALYWYRQSLGQGLEFLIYFQGNSAPDKSGLPSDRFSAERTGGSVSTLTIQRTQQEDSAVYLCASSSGLPWGEFFGPGTRLTVL.

The CDR3 region is CAWSRGYTGELFF. CDR3 DNA sequence: TGTGCCTGGAGTCGGGGGTACACCGGGGAGCTGTTTTTT. The chain employs TRBV30 and TRBJ2-2; weak D call: TRBD2 (6 bases). Germline loops: CDR1 GTSNPN, CDR2 SVGIG (reference sequence). CDR3 length: 13 residues. Trimming took 2 bases from V and 3 from J, leaving 7 bases between them.

In DNA form, the CDR3 reads TGTGCCAGCAGCCCAGGGACAGACCAAGAGACCCAGTACTTC. It codes for CASSPGTDQETQYF. The V call is TRBV7-9, the J call TRBJ2-5; 7 bases agree with TRBD1. This CDR3 is 14 amino acids long. The V segment lost 5 bases and the J segment 0 bases; nucleotides outside the gene matches: 3. In germline, CDR1 is SEHNR, CDR2 FQNEAQ (reference sequence).

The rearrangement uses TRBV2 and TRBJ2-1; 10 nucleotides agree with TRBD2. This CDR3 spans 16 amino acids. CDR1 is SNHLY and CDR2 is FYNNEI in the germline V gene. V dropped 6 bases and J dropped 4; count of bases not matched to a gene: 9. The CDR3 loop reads CASSDARTSGYNEQFF. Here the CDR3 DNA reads TGTGCCAGCAGCGACGCCAGGACTAGCGGTTACAATGAGCAGTTCTTC.

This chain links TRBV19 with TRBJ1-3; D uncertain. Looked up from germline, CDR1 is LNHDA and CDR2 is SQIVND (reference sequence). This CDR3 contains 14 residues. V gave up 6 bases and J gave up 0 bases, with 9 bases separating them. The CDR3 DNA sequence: TGTGCCAGTAGCGCCGGGAGCTCTGGAAACACCATATATTTT. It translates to CASSAGSSGNTIYF.

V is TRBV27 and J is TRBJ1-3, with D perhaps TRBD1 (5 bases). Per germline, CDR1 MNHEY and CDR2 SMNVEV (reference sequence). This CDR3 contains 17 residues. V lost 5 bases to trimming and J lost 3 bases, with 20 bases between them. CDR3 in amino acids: CASSPTGAGLDGNTIYF. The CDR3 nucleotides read TGTGCCAGCAGTCCCACCGGGGCCGGCCTTGATGGAAACACCATATATTTT.

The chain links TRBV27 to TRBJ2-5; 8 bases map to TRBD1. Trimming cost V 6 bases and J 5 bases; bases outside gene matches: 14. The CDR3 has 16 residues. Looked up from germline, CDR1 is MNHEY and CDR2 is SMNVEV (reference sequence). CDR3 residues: CASSFFTGTGSETQYF. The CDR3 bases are TGTGCCAGCAGCTTTTTTACCGGGACAGGTTCCGAGACCCAGTACTTC.

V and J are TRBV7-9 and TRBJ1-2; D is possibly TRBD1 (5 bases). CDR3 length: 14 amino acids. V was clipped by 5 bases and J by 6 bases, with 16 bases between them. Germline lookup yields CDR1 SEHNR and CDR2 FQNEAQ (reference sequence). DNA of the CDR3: TGTGCCAGCAGCGGCCTTCGGGGGTCCAATGGCTACACCTTC. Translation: CASSGLRGSNGYTF.

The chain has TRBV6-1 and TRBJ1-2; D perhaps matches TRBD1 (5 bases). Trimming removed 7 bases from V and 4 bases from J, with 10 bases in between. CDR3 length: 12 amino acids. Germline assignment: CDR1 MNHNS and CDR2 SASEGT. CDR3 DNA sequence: TGTGCCAGCAAGTTGGGGACCTATGGCTACACCTTC. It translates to CASKLGTYGYTF.

The CDR3 region has the DNA TGTGCCAGTAGTGCTGGACAGGGGGCGAGTCAGCCCCAGCATTTT. This gives the protein CASSAGQGASQPQHF. The V call is TRBV19, the J call TRBJ1-5, with 11 bases that match TRBD1. The CDR3 has 15 residues. J lost 6 bases, V lost 5 bases, and 6 bases had no gene match. CDR1 is LNHDA and CDR2 is SQIVND in the germline V gene (reference sequence).

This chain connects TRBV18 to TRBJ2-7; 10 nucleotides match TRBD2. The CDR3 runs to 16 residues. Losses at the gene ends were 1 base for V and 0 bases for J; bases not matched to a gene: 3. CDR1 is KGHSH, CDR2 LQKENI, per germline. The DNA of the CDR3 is TGTGCCAGCTCACCACTAGCGGGGGGACTCTCCTACGAGCAGTACTTC. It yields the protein CASSPLAGGLSYEQYF.

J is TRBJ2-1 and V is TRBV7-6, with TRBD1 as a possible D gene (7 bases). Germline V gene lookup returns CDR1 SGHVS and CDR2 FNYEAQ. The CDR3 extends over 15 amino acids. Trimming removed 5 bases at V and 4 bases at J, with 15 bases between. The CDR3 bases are TGTGCCAGCAGCGGCGGGACAGCTAATTACAATGAGCAGTTCTTC. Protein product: CASSGGTANYNEQFF.

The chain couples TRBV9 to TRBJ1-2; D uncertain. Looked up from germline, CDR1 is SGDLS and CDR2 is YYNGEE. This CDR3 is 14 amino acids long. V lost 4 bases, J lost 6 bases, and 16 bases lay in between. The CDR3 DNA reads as TGTGCCAGCAGCCTCCTCACCTACAAGGATGGCTACACCTTC. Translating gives CASSLLTYKDGYTF.

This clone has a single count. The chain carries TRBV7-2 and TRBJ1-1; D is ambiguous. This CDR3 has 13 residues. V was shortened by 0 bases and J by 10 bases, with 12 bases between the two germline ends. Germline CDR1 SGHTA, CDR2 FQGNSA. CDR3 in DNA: TGTGCCAGCAGCTTAGCCCTAGGGCTGTCAGCTTTCTTT. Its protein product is CASSLALGLSAFF.

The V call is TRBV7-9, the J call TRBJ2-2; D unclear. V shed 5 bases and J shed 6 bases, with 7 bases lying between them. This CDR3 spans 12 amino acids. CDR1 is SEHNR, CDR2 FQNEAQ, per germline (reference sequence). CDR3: CASSPRPGELFF. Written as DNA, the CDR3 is TGTGCCAGCAGCCCCCGCCCCGGGGAGCTGTTTTTT.

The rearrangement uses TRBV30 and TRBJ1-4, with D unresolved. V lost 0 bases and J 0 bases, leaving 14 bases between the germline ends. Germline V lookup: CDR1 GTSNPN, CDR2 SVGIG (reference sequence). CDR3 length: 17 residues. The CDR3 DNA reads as TGTGCCTGGAGTGTATTGAGGACCACGTCAACTAATGAAAAACTGTTTTTT. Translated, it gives CAWSVLRTTSTNEKLFF.

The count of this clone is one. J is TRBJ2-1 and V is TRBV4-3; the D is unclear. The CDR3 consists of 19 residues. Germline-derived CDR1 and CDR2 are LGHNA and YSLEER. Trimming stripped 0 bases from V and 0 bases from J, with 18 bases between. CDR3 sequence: CASSQDGFYLNPSYNEQFF. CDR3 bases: TGCGCCAGCAGCCAAGATGGTTTCTACCTAAATCCCTCCTACAATGAGCAGTTCTTC.

CDR3 nucleotides: TGCGCCAGCAGCTTGGCCGGGCGCCTAGGTGGCGCAGATACGCAGTATTTT. Translation: CASSLAGRLGGADTQYF. The V gene is TRBV5-1, the J gene TRBJ2-3; D gene uncertain. The germline V and J ends were trimmed by 0 bases and 4 bases, with 18 bases remaining between them. This CDR3 is built from 17 residues. Germline-derived CDR1 and CDR2 are SGHRS and YFSETQ.

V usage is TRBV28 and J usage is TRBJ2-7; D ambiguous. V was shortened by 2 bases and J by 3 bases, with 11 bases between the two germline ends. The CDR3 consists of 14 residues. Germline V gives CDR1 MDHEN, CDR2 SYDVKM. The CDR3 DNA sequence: TGTGCCAGCAGTTTACGCCAGGTCAGCTACGAGCAGTACTTC. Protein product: CASSLRQVSYEQYF.

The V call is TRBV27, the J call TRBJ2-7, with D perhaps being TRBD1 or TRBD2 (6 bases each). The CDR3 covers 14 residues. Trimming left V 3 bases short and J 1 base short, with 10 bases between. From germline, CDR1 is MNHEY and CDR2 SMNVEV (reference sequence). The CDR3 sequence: CASSFGGSSYEQYF. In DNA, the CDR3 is TGTGCCAGCAGTTTCGGGGGCTCATCCTACGAGCAGTACTTC.

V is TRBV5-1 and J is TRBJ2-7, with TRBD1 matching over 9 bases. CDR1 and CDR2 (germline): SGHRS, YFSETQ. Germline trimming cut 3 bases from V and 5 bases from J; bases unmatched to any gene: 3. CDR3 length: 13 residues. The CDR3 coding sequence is TGCGCCAGCAGCTGGACAGGGGCGGACGAGCAGTACTTC. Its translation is CASSWTGADEQYF.

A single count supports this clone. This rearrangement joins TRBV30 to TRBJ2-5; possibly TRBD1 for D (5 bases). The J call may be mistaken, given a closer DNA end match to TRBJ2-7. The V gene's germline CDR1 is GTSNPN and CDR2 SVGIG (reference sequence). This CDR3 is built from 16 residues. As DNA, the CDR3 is TGTGCCTGGAGCTTGCCTCGACAGATGGCCGCCTACGAGCAGTACTTC. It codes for CAWSLPRQMAAYEQYF.

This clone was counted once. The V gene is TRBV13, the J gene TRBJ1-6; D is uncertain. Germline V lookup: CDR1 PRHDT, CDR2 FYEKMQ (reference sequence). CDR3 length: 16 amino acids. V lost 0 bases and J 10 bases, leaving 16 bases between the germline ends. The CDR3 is CASSLGSLEKRSPLHF. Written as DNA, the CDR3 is TGTGCCAGCAGCTTAGGCTCCCTAGAAAAACGGTCACCCCTCCACTTT.

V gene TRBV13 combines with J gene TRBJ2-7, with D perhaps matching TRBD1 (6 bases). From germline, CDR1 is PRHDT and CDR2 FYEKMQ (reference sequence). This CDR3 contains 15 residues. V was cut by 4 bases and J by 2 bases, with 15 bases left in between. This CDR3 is CASSSRTDRPYEQYF. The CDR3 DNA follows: TGTGCCAGCAGCTCACGAACAGACAGGCCCTACGAGCAGTACTTC.